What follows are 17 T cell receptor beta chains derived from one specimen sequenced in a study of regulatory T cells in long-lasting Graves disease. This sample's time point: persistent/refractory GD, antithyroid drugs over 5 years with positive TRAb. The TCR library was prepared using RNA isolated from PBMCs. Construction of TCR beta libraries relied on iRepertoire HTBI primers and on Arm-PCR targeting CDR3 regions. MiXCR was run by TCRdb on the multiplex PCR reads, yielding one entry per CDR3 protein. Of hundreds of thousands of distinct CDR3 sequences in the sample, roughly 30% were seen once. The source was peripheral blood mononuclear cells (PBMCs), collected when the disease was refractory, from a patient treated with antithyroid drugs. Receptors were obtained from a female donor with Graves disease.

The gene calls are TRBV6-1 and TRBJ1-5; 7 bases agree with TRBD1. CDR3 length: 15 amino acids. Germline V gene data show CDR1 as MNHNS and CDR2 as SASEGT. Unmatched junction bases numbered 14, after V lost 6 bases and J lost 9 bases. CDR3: CASRPTGARELPQHF. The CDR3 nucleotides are TGTGCCAGCAGACCCACAGGGGCCCGTGAACTGCCCCAGCATTTT.

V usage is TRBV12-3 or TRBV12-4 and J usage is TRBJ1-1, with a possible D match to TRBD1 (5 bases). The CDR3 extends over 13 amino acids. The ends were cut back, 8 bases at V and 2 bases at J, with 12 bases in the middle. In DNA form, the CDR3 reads TGTGCCAGCGCCTGGGGCAGAAACACTGAAGCTTTCTTT. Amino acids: CASAWGRNTEAFF.

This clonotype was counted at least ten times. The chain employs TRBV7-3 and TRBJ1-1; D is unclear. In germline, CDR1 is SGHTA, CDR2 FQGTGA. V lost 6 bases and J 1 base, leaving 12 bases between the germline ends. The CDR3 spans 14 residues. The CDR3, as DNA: TGTGCCAGCAGAAAAGACCGGTGGAACACTGAAGCTTTCTTT. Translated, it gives CASRKDRWNTEAFF.

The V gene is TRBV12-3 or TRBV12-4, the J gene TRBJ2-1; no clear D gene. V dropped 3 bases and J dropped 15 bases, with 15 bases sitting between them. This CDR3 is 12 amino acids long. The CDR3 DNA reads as TGTGCCAGCAGTTTCGAAGGCATGCGGCGGTTCTTC. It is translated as CASSFEGMRRFF.

The CDR3 loop is CASSVARRGKYNEQFF. The CDR3 nucleotides read TGTGCCAGCAGTGTGGCCCGGCGGGGGAAGTACAATGAGCAGTTCTTC. V usage is TRBV12-3 or TRBV12-4 and J usage is TRBJ2-1; 7 nucleotides align to TRBD2. Trimming at V came to 5 bases and at J to 4 bases, leaving 11 bases not matched to a gene. The CDR3 length is 16 residues.

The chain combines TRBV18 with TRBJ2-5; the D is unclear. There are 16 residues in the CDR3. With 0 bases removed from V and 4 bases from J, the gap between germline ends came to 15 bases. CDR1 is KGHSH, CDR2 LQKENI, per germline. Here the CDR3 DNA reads TGTGCCAGCTCACCACCGGACCCAACGGGCGGAGAGACCCAGTACTTC. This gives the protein CASSPPDPTGGETQYF.

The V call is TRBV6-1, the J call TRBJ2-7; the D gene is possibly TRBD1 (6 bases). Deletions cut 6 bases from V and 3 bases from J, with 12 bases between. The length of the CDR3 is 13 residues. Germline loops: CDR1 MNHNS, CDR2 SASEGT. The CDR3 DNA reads TGTGCCAGCAGCGATACAGGGATCTACGAGCAGTACTTC. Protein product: CASSDTGIYEQYF.

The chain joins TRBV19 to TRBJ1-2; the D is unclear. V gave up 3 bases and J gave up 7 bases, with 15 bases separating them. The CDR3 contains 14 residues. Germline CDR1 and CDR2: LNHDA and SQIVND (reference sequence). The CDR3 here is CASSIQGSMGGYTF. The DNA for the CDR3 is TGTGCCAGTAGTATCCAAGGGTCTATGGGTGGCTACACCTTC.

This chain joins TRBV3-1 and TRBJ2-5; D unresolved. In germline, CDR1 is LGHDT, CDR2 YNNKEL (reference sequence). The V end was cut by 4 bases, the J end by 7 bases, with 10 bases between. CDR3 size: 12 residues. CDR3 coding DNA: TGTGCCAGCAGCCCCCAACCACGGACCCAGTACTTC. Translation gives CASSPQPRTQYF.

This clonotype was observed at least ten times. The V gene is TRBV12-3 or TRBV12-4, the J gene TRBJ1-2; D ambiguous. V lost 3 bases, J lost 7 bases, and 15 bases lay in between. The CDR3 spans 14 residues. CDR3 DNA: TGTGCCAGCAGTTTCCTTGCGATGCCTCCTGGCTACACCTTC. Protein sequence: CASSFLAMPPGYTF.

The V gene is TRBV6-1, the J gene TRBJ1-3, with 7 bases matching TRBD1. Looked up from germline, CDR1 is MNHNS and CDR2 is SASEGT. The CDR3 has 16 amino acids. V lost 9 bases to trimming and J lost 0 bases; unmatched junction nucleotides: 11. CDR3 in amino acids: CASMGLRGLSGNTIYF. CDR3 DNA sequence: TGTGCCAGTATGGGCCTAAGGGGGCTCTCTGGAAACACCATATATTTT.

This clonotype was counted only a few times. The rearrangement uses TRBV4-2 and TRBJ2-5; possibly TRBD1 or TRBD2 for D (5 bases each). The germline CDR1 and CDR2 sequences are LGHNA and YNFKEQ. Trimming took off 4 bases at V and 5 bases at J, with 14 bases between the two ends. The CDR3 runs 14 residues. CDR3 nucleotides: TGTGCCAGCAGCCCAACGGGACCCCCGGAGACCCAGTACTTC. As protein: CASSPTGPPETQYF.

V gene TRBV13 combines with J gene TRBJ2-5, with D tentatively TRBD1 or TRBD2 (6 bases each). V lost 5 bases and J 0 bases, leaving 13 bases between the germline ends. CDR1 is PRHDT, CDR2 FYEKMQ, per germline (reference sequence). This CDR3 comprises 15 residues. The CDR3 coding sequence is TGTGCCAGCAGCGGAAGGGGGACTTACCAAGAGACCCAGTACTTC. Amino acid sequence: CASSGRGTYQETQYF.

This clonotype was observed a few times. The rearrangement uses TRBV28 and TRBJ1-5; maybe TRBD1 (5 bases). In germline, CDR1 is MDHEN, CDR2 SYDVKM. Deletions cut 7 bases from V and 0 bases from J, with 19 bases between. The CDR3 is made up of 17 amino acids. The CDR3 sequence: CASIGDEQEYSNQPQHF. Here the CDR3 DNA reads TGTGCCAGCATAGGGGACGAGCAGGAATATAGCAATCAGCCCCAGCATTTT.

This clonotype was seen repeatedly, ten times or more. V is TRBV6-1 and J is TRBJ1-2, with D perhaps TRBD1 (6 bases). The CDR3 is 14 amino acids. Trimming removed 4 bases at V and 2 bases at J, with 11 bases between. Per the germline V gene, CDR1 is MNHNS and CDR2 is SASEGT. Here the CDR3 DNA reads TGTGCCAGCAGTGCCGGGACAACCAACTATGGCTACACCTTC. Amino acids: CASSAGTTNYGYTF.

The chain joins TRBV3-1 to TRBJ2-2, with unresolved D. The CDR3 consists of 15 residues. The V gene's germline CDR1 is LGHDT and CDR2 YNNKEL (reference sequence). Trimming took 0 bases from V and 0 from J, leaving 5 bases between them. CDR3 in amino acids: CASSQDSANTGELFF. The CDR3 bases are TGTGCCAGCAGCCAAGATTCGGCGAACACCGGGGAGCTGTTTTTT. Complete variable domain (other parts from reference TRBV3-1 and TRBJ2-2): DTAVSQTPKYLVTQMGNDKSIKCEQNLGHDTMYWYKQDSKKFLKIMFSYNNKELIINETVPNRFSPKSPDKAHLNLHINSLELGDSAVYFCASSQDSANTGELFFGEGSRLTVL.

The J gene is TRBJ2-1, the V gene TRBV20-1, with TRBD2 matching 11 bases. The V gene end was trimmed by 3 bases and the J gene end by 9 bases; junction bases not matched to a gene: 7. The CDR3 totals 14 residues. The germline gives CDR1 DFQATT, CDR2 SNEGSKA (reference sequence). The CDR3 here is CSASPSGTSGEQFF. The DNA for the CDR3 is TGCAGTGCTAGCCCCTCCGGGACTAGCGGTGAGCAGTTCTTC.